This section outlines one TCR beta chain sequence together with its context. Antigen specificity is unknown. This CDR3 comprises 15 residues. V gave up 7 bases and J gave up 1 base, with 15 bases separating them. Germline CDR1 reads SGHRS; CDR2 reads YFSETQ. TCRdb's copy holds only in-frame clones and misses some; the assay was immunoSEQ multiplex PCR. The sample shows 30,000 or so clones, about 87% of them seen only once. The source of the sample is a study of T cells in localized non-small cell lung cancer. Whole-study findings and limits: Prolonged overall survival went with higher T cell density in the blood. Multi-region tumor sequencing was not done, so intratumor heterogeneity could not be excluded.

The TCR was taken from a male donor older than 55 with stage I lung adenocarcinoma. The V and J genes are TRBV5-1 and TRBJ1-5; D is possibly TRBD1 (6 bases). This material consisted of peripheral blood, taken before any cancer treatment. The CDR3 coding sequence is TGCGCCAGCGCGGCAGGGGTGGAGAGCAATCAGCCCCAGCATTTT. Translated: CASAAGVESNQPQHF.